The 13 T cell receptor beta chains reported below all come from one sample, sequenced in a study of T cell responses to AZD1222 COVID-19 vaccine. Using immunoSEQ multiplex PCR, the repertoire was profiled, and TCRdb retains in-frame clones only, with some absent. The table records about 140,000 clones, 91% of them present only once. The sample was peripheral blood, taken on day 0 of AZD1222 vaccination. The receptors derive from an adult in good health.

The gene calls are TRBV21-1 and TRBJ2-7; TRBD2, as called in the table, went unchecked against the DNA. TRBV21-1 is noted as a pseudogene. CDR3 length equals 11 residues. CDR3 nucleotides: TGTGCCAGCGGGAGGGTTACTTGGCAGTACTTC. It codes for CASGRVTWQYF.

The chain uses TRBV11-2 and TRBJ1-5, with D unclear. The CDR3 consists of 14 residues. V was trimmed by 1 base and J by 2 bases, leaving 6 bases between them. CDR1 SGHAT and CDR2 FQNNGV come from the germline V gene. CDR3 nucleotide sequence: TGTGCCAGCAGCTTAGGTTTCGGCAATCAGCCCCAGCATTTT. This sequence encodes CASSLGFGNQPQHF.

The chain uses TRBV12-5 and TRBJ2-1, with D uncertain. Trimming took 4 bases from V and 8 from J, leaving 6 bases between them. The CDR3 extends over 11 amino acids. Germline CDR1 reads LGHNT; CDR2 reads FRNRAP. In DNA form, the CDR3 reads TGTGCTAGTGGTTGGGGTCATGAGCAGTTCTTC. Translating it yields CASGWGHEQFF.

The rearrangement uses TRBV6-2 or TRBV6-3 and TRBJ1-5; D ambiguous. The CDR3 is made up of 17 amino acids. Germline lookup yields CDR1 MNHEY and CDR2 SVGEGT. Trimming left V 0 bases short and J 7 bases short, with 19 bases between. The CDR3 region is CASSYSNIRLPGQPQHF. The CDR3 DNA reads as TGTGCCAGCAGTTACTCCAACATCAGACTCCCGGGGCAGCCCCAGCATTTT.

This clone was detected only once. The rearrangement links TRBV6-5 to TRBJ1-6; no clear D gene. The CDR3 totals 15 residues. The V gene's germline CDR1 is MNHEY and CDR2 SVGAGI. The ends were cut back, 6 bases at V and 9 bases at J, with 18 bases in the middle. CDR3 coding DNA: TGTGCCAGCAGCTACGGGATCCCTACCCCTTCACCCCTCCACTTT. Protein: CASSYGIPTPSPLHF.

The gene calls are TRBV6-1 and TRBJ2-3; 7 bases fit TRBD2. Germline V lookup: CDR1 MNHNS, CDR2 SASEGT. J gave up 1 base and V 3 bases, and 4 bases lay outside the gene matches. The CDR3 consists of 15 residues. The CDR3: CASSEEGRGTDTQYF. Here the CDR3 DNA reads TGTGCCAGCAGTGAGGAAGGGAGGGGCACAGATACGCAGTATTTT.

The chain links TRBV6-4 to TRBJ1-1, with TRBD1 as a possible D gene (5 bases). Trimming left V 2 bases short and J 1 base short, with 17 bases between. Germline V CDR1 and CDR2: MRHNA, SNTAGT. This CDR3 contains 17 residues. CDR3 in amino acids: CASSDGVRVRGNTEAFF. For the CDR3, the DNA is TGTGCCAGCAGTGACGGTGTCAGGGTCCGCGGGAACACTGAAGCTTTCTTT.

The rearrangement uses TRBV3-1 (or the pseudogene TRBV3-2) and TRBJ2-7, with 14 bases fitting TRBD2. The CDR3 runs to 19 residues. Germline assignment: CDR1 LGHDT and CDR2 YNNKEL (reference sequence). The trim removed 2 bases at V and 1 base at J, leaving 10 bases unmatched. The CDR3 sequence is CASSQSPGLAGERSYEQYF. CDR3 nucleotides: TGTGCCAGCAGCCAATCTCCGGGACTAGCGGGAGAAAGGTCCTACGAGCAGTACTTC.

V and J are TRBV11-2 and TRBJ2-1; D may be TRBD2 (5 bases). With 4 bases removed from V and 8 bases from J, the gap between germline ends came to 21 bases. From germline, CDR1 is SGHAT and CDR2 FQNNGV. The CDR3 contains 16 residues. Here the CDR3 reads CASSSLLGLIIDEQFF. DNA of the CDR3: TGTGCCAGCAGCTCGTTACTAGGTTTAATCATAGATGAGCAGTTCTTC.

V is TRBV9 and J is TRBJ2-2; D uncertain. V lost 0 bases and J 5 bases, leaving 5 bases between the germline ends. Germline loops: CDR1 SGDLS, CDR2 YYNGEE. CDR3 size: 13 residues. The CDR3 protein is CASSVDGTGELFF. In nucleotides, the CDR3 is TGTGCCAGCAGCGTAGACGGGACCGGGGAGCTGTTTTTT.

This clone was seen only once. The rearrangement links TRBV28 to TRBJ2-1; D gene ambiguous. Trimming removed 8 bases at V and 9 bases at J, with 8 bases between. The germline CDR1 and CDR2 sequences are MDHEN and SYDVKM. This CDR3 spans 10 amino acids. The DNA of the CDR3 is TGTGCCAGCGGCTTGGGTGAGCAGTTCTTC. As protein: CASGLGEQFF.

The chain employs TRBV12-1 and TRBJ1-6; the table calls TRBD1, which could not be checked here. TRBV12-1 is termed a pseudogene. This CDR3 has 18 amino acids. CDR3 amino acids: CASSEHPNPGQYNSPLHF. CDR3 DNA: TGTGCCAGCAGCGAGCACCCGAACCCCGGACAGTATAATTCACCCCTCCACTTT.

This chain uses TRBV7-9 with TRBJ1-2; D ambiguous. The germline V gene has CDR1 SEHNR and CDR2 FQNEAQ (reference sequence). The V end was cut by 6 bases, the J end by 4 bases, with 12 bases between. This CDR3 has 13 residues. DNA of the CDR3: TGTGCCAGCAGTCTGGGAGGATCCTATGGCTACACCTTC. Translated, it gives CASSLGGSYGYTF.